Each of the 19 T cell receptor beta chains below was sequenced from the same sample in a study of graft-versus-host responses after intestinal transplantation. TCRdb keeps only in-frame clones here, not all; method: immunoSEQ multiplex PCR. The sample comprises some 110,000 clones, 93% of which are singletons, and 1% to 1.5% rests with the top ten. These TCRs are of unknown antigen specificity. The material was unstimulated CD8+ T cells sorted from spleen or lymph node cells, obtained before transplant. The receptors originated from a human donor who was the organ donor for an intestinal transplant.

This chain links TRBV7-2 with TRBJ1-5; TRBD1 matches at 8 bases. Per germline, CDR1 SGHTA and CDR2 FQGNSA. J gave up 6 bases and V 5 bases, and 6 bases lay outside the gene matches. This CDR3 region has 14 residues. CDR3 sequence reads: CASSMTGVGQPQHF. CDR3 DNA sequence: TGTGCCAGCAGCATGACAGGGGTAGGTCAGCCCCAGCATTTT.

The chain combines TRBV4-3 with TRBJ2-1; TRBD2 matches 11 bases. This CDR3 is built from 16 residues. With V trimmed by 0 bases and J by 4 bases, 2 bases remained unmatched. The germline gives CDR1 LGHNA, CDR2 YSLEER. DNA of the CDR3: TGCGCCAGCAGCCAAGATGGGACTAGCGGATACAATGAGCAGTTCTTC. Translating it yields CASSQDGTSGYNEQFF.

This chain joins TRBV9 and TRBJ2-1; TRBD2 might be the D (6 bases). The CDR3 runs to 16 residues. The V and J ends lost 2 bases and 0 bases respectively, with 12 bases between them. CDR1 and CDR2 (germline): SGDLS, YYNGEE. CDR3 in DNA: TGTGCCAGCAGCGTGAGCGGGCCGAGCTCCTACAATGAGCAGTTCTTC. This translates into CASSVSGPSSYNEQFF.

CDR3 nucleotide sequence: TGTGCCAGCAGTGTACAGGGGGCAGGTGAAAAACTGTTTTTT. Translated, it gives CASSVQGAGEKLFF. This rearrangement joins TRBV2 to TRBJ1-4, with TRBD1 identical over 9 bases. This CDR3 contains 14 residues. Germline CDR1 is SNHLY and CDR2 is FYNNEI. The trim removed 4 bases at V and 7 bases at J, leaving 4 bases unmatched. The entire variable domain, with the rest obtained from reference TRBV2 and TRBJ1-4, is as follows: EPEVTQTPSHQVTQMGQEVILRCVPISNHLYFYWYRQILGQKVEFLVSFYNNEISEKSEIFDDQFSVERPDGSNFTLKIRSTKLEDSAMYFCASSVQGAGEKLFFGSGTQLSVL.

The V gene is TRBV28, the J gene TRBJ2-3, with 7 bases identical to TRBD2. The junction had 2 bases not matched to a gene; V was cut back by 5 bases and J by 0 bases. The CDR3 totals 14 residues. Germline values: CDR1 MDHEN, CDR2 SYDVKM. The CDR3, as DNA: TGTGCCAGCAGTGGGGGGGACAGCACAGATACGCAGTATTTT. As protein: CASSGGDSTDTQYF.

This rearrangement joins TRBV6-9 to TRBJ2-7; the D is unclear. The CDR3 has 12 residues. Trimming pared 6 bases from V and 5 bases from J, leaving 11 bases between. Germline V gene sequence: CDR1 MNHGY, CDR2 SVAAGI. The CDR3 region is CASSERINEQYF. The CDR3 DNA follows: TGTGCCAGCAGCGAGAGGATCAACGAGCAGTACTTC.

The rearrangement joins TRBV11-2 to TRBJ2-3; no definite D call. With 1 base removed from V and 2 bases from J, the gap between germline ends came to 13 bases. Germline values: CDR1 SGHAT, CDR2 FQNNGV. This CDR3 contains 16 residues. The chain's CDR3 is CASSLVAALPTDTQYF. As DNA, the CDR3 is TGTGCCAGCAGCTTAGTTGCGGCCCTACCCACAGATACGCAGTATTTT.

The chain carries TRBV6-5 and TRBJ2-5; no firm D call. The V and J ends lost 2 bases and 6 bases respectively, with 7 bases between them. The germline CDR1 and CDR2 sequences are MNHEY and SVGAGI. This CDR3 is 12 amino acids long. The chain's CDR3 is CASSYLGKTQYF. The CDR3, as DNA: TGTGCCAGCAGTTACCTAGGGAAGACCCAGTACTTC.

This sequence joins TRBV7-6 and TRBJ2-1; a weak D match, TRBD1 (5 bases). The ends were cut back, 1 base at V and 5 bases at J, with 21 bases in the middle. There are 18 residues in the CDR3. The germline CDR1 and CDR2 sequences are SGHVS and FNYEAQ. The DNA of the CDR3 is TGTGCCAGCAGCTTAGTAGGCCGCCTTACAGGACCACACAATGAGCAGTTCTTC. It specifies CASSLVGRLTGPHNEQFF.

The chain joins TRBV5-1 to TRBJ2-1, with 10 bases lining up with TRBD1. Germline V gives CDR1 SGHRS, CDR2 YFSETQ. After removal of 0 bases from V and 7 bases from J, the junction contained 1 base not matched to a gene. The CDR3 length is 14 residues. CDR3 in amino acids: CASSLGQGANEQFF. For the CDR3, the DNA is TGCGCCAGCAGCTTGGGACAGGGGGCAAATGAGCAGTTCTTC.

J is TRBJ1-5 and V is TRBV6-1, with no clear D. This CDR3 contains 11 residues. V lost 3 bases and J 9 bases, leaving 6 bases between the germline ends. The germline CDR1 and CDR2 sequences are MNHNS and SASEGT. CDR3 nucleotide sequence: TGTGCCAGCAGTGATATTGCGCCCCAGCATTTT. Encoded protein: CASSDIAPQHF.

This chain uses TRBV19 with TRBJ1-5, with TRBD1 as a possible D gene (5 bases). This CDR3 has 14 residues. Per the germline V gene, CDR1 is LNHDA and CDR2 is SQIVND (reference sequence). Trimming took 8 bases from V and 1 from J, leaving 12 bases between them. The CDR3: CASVGAESNQPQHF. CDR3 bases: TGTGCCAGTGTAGGGGCAGAGAGCAATCAGCCCCAGCATTTT. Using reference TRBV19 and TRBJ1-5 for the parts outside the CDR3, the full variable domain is DGGITQSPKYLFRKEGQNVTLSCEQNLNHDAMYWYRQDPGQGLRLIYYSQIVNDFQKGDIAEGYSVSREKKESFPLTVTSAQKNPTAFYLCASVGAESNQPQHFGDGTRLSIL.

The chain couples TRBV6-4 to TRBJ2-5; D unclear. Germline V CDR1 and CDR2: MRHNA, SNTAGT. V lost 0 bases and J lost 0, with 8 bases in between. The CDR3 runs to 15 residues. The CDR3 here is CASSDSRVDQETQYF. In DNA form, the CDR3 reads TGTGCCAGCAGTGACTCACGAGTGGACCAAGAGACCCAGTACTTC.

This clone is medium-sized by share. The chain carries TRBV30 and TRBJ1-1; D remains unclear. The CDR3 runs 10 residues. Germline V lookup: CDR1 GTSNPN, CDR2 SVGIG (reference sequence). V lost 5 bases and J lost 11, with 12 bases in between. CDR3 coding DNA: TGTGCCTGGGCCCGTCTTTGGGCTTTCTTT. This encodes CAWARLWAFF.

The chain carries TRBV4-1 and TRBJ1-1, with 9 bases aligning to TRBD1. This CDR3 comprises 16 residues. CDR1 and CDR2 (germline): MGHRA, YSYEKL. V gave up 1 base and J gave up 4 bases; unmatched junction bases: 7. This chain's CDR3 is CASSQVPGQGTTEAFF. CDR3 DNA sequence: TGCGCCAGCAGCCAAGTGCCGGGACAGGGAACCACTGAAGCTTTCTTT.

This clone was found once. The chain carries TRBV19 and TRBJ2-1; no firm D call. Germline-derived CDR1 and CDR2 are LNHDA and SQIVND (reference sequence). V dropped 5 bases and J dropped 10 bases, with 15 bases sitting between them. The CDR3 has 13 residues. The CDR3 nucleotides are TGTGCCAGTAGTTATCGGGCCCGGCAGGAGCAGTTCTTC. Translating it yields CASSYRARQEQFF.

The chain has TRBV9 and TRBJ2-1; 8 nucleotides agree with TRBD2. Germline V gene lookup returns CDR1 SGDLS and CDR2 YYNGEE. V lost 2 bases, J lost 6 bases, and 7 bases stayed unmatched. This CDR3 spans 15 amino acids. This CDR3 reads CASSVGTRNPNEQFF. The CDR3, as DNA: TGTGCCAGCAGCGTCGGGACTAGAAACCCCAATGAGCAGTTCTTC. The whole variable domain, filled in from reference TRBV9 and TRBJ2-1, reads DSGVTQTPKHLITATGQRVTLRCSPRSGDLSVYWYQQSLDQGLQFLIQYYNGEERAKGNILERFSAQQFPDLHSELNLSSLELGDSALYFCASSVGTRNPNEQFFGPGTRLTVL.

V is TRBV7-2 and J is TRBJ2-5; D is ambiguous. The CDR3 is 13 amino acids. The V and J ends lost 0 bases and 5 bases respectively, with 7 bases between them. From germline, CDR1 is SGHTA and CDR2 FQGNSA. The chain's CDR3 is CASSLAGWETQYF. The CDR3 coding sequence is TGTGCCAGCAGCTTAGCAGGGTGGGAGACCCAGTACTTC.

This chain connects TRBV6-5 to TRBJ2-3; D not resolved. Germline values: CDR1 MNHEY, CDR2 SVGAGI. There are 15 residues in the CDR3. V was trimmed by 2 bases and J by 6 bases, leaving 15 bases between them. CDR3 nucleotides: TGTGCCAGCAGTTACAGGCCAGAGACTCCGGATACGCAGTATTTT. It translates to CASSYRPETPDTQYF.